The 14 T cell receptor beta chains below were found in one sample sequenced in a study of response to subunit inactivated influenza vaccine. TCRdb recomputed calls from the RT-PCR reads with MiXCR, one row per CDR3 protein. The repertoire holds roughly 700,000 distinct CDR3 sequences, with approximately 15% as singletons. The specimen comprised PBMCs from blood, sampled less than 15 days before vaccination. The receptors come from a man aged 50-60 years who received an inactivated influenza vaccine.

This clonotype showed up just a few times. The rearrangement joins TRBV20-1 to TRBJ2-3, with 9 nucleotides matching TRBD1. This CDR3 has 15 amino acids. The germline V gene encodes CDR1 DFQATT and CDR2 SNEGSKA (reference sequence). J was trimmed by 1 base and V by 4 bases; bases with no gene match: 6. This CDR3 reads CSAKQGAIGTDTQYF. The CDR3 DNA reads as TGCAGTGCTAAACAGGGGGCTATAGGCACAGATACGCAGTATTTT.

This clonotype was detected many times. CDR3 region: CASSPSSGQGYEQYF. CDR3 bases: TGTGCCAGCAGTCCGTCCTCGGGACAGGGCTACGAGCAGTACTTC. The chain combines TRBV12-3 or TRBV12-4 with TRBJ2-7, with TRBD1 matching 9 bases. V lost 5 bases to trimming and J lost 3 bases; unmatched junction nucleotides: 8. The CDR3 extends over 15 amino acids.

The chain is built from TRBV2 and TRBJ2-1, with 8 bases lining up with TRBD1. Germline assignment: CDR1 SNHLY and CDR2 FYNNEI. The CDR3 loop spans 15 amino acids. With 7 bases clipped from V and 6 bases from J, the junction kept 11 bases outside the gene matches. CDR3 region: CASNGQGRLINEQFF. CDR3 nucleotides: TGTGCCAGCAATGGACAGGGACGCCTAATCAATGAGCAGTTCTTC.

V and J are TRBV29-1 and TRBJ2-2, with 9 bases identical to TRBD1. The CDR3 sequence is 14 residues long. Germline values: CDR1 SQVTM, CDR2 ANQGSEA. The junction had 6 bases not matched to a gene; V was cut back by 4 bases and J by 6 bases. CDR3 nucleotides: TGCAGCGTTGGAGGGACAGGGAAAGCCGGGGAGCTGTTTTTT. Translating gives CSVGGTGKAGELFF.

There are many counts of this clonotype. The CDR3 bases are TGTGCCAGCAGCCAAGATCTCTCCGGGGAGCTGTTTTTT. As protein: CASSQDLSGELFF. The chain links TRBV14 to TRBJ2-2, with D unresolved. From germline, CDR1 is SGHDN and CDR2 FVKESK. CDR3 length: 13 amino acids. Trimming pared 0 bases from V and 6 bases from J, leaving 5 bases between.

The chain employs TRBV30 and TRBJ2-1; TRBD1 might be the D (6 bases). The CDR3 covers 15 residues. Deletions cut 5 bases from V and 5 bases from J, with 19 bases between. Germline V gene lookup returns CDR1 GTSNPN and CDR2 SVGIG (reference sequence). The CDR3 is CAWAETGNYHNEQFF. CDR3 bases: TGTGCCTGGGCCGAGACAGGCAATTATCACAATGAGCAGTTCTTC.

The V and J genes are TRBV4-3 and TRBJ2-5, with 7 nucleotides matching TRBD1. CDR1 is LGHNA, CDR2 YSLEER, per germline. V trimming: 1 base; J trimming: 4 bases; junction bases outside the gene matches: 0. This CDR3 region has 13 residues. The chain's CDR3 is CASSQGTGETQYF. Here the CDR3 DNA reads TGCGCCAGCAGCCAAGGGACAGGAGAGACCCAGTACTTC.

This clonotype was recorded at least ten times. The gene calls are TRBV28 and TRBJ2-1; 7 positions agree with TRBD1. This CDR3 is built from 15 residues. Per the germline V gene, CDR1 is MDHEN and CDR2 is SYDVKM. The junction had 7 bases not matched to a gene; V was cut back by 5 bases and J by 3 bases. CDR3 coding DNA: TGTGCCAGCAGTCCCGGGGACAGATTCTACAATGAGCAGTTCTTC. This codes for CASSPGDRFYNEQFF.

This clonotype has a count of ten or more. The chain links TRBV12-3 or TRBV12-4 to TRBJ2-1; TRBD1 is a possible D gene (8 bases). The CDR3 spans 15 residues. V was clipped by 5 bases and J by 7 bases, with 18 bases between them. DNA for the CDR3: TGTGCCAGCAGTCACACAGGGGGGGGGTTTAATGAGCAGTTCTTC. Protein product: CASSHTGGGFNEQFF.

This clonotype has a handful of counts. The chain has TRBV11-2 and TRBJ2-3; possible D gene TRBD2, 6 bases. The CDR3 is made up of 17 amino acids. Germline V gives CDR1 SGHAT, CDR2 FQNNGV. Deletions cut 0 bases from V and 0 bases from J, with 13 bases between. The CDR3 is CASSLDGPGVSTDTQYF. The CDR3 coding sequence is TGTGCCAGCAGCTTAGATGGCCCGGGGGTTAGCACAGATACGCAGTATTTT.

This clonotype was seen a few times. V gene TRBV12-5 combines with J gene TRBJ2-1; no clear D gene. Between the trimmed V and J ends, which lost 1 base and 10 bases, there was a span of 17 bases. Germline V CDR1 and CDR2: LGHNT, FRNRAP. The CDR3 runs to 15 residues. As DNA, the CDR3 is TGTGCTAGTGGTTTGGCTTACGATGGGGTGCCGGAGCAGTTCTTC. Translating it yields CASGLAYDGVPEQFF.

The V gene is TRBV5-6, the J gene TRBJ2-7; TRBD1 is a possible D gene (6 bases). The V end lost 6 bases, the J end lost 6 bases, and 19 bases lay between the germline ends. The germline V gene has CDR1 SGHDT and CDR2 YYEEEE. The CDR3 spans 14 residues. The CDR3 loop is CASIKQGSTGEQYF. The CDR3 DNA sequence: TGTGCCAGCATAAAACAGGGCTCAACTGGCGAGCAGTACTTC.

The genes are TRBV6-6 and TRBJ2-5, with a possible D match to TRBD1 (5 bases). V lost 6 bases, J lost 4 bases, and 9 bases lay in between. This CDR3 has 12 residues. The germline V gene has CDR1 MNHNY and CDR2 SVGAGI (reference sequence). CDR3 region: CASRQDRETQYF. Written as DNA, the CDR3 is TGTGCCAGCAGACAAGACAGAGAGACCCAGTACTTC.

The chain couples TRBV5-1 to TRBJ2-3; 13 bases agree with TRBD2. CDR3 length equals 16 residues. Germline CDR1 SGHRS, CDR2 YFSETQ. J was trimmed by 3 bases and V by 4 bases; bases with no gene match: 5. In nucleotides, the CDR3 is TGCGCCAGCAGCCAAGCACTAGCGGGAGGGACAGATACGCAGTATTTT. Translation: CASSQALAGGTDTQYF.